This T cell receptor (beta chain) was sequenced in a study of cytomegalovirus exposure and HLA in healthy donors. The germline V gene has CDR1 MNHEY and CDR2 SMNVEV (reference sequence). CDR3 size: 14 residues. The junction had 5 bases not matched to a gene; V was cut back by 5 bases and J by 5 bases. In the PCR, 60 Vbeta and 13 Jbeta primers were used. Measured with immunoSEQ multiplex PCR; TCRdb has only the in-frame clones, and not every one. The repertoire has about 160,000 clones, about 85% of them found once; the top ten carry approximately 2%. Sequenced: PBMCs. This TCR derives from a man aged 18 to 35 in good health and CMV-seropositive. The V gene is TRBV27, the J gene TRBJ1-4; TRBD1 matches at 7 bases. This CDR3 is CASSPGTENEKLFF. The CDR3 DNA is TGTGCCAGCAGTCCCGGGACAGAGAATGAAAAACTGTTTTTT. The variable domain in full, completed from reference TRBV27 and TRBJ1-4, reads EAQVTQNPRYLITVTGKKLTVTCSQNMNHEYMSWYRQDPGLGLRQIYYSMNVEVTDKGDVPEGYKVSRKEKRNFPLILESPSPNQTSLYFCASSPGTENEKLFFGSGTQLSVL.